These 5 T cell receptor beta chains were sequenced from one sample in a study of graft-versus-host responses after intestinal transplantation. Antigens for these TCRs are unknown. Sequencing used immunoSEQ multiplex PCR; TCRdb keeps in-frame clones, though not all of them. The profile shows some 120,000 clones, 90% of them singletons. The specimen was unstimulated CD4+ T cells sorted from spleen or lymph node cells, collected before intestinal transplant. The receptors derive from a human donor who received an intestinal transplant.

The V call is TRBV11-1, the J call TRBJ1-2; D gene unclear. The CDR3 has 13 amino acids. CDR1 SGHAT and CDR2 FQDESV come from the germline V gene (reference sequence). V gave up 2 bases and J gave up 4 bases, with 8 bases separating them. The CDR3 sequence is CASSLTALYGYTF. DNA of the CDR3: TGTGCCAGCAGCTTAACTGCCCTCTATGGCTACACCTTC.

The chain links TRBV5-6 to TRBJ2-3; D ambiguous. Trimming removed 0 bases from V and 2 bases from J, with 7 bases in between. This CDR3 has 14 amino acids. Germline V gives CDR1 SGHDT, CDR2 YYEEEE. For the CDR3, the DNA is TGTGCCAGCAGCTTGGGCGGAGCCACAGATACGCAGTATTTT. It translates to CASSLGGATDTQYF.

This chain joins TRBV7-2 and TRBJ2-1, with D perhaps matching TRBD2 (6 bases). Germline CDR1 reads SGHTA; CDR2 reads FQGNSA. The CDR3 extends over 14 amino acids. The V end lost 2 bases, the J end lost 7 bases, and 12 bases lay between the germline ends. The CDR3 region has the DNA TGTGCCAGCAGCTTAAGGGGACTCTTTAATGAGCAGTTCTTC. It encodes CASSLRGLFNEQFF.

The CDR3: CASRFGVSPQETQYF. The DNA of the CDR3 is TGCGCCAGCAGGTTCGGGGTCTCGCCCCAAGAGACCCAGTACTTC. The chain couples TRBV5-1 to TRBJ2-5; D perhaps matches TRBD2 (5 bases). The ends were cut back, 5 bases at V and 1 base at J, with 15 bases in the middle. Germline CDR1 SGHRS, CDR2 YFSETQ. The CDR3 totals 15 residues.

This chain uses TRBV5-1 with TRBJ2-5, with a possible D match to TRBD1 (7 bases). This CDR3 comprises 16 residues. Trimming removed 2 bases from V and 7 bases from J, with 21 bases in between. Per germline, CDR1 SGHRS and CDR2 YFSETQ. The CDR3 DNA reads TGCGCCAGCAGCTTAAACAGCAAAGGGGGCGGGGCGACCCAGTACTTC. Translating gives CASSLNSKGGGATQYF.